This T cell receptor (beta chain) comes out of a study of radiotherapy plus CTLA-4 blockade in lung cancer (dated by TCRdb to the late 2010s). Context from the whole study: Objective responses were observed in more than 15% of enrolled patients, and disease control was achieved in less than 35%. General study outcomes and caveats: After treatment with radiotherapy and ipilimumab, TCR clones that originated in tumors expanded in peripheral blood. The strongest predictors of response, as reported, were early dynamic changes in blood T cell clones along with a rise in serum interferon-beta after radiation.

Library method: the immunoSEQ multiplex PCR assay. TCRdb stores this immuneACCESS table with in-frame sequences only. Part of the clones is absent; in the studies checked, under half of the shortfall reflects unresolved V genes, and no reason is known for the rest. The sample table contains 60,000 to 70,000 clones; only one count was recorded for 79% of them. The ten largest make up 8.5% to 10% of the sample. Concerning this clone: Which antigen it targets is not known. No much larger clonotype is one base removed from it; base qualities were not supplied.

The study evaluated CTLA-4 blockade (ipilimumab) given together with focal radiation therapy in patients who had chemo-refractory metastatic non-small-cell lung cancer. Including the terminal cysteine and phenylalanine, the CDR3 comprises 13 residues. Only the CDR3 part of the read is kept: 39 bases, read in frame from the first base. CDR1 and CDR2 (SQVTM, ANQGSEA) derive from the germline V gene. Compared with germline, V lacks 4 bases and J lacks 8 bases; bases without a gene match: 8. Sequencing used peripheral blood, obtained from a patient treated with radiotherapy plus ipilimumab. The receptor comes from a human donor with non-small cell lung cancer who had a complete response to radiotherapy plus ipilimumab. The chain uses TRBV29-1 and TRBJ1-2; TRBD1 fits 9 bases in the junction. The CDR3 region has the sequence CSVAPQGARGYTF. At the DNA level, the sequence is TGCAGCGTTGCTCCACAGGGGGCGCGGGGCTACACCTTC.